Below, 13 T cell receptor beta chains from the same sample are listed, as sequenced in a study of T cell repertoires in cytomegalovirus infection. TCRdb passed the reads through MiXCR, listing each CDR3 protein once. The repertoire consists of 300,000 or so distinct CDR3 sequences, with around 25% occurring once and the leading ten covering more than 11%. Sequencing was done on a sample of PBMCs. The receptor set was obtained from a human donor in good health (CMV status not recorded). Some clones in this sample may be carry-over from other donors' samples.

The genes are TRBV18 and TRBJ2-7, with TRBD2 matching 10 bases. J lost 6 bases, V lost 5 bases, and 16 bases had no gene match. CDR1 and CDR2 (germline): KGHSH, LQKENI. The CDR3 covers 17 residues. For the CDR3, the DNA is TGTGCCAGCTCAAGAACTCTCGGACTAGCGGACGCTTCCGAGCAGTACTTC. Translation gives CASSRTLGLADASEQYF.

This clonotype has a handful of counts. This chain joins TRBV12-3 or TRBV12-4 and TRBJ1-1; tentative D call: TRBD1 (6 bases). There are 12 residues in the CDR3. V was pared by 4 bases and J by 9 bases, with 12 bases between. The CDR3 reads CASSSGASKAFF. CDR3 nucleotides: TGTGCCAGCAGTTCAGGGGCGTCCAAAGCTTTCTTT.

This chain links TRBV9 with TRBJ1-4; no reliable D call. Looked up from germline, CDR1 is SGDLS and CDR2 is YYNGEE. CDR3 size: 15 residues. V was clipped by 8 bases and J by 8 bases, with 22 bases between them. CDR3 coding DNA: TGTGCCAGGAGCCTAAGTGGTGGGAGGAACGAAAAACTGTTTTTT. Translated: CARSLSGGRNEKLFF.

The chain is built from TRBV12-3 or TRBV12-4 and TRBJ2-7; no definite D call. Trimming took off 6 bases at V and 5 bases at J, with 11 bases between the two ends. CDR3 size: 12 residues. The DNA of the CDR3 is TGTGCCAGCAGCCTGGACGTAAACGAGCAGTACTTC. As protein: CASSLDVNEQYF.

The rearrangement links TRBV11-2 to TRBJ1-1; D is undetermined. The CDR3 has 14 amino acids. V lost 5 bases and J 1 base, leaving 11 bases between the germline ends. CDR1 is SGHAT and CDR2 is FQNNGV in the germline V gene. In nucleotides, the CDR3 is TGTGCCAGCAGCATAACGGGAACGAACACTGAAGCTTTCTTT. This codes for CASSITGTNTEAFF.

The genes are TRBV28 and TRBJ2-7; 8 bases match TRBD1. The CDR3 totals 13 residues. With 6 bases clipped from V and 3 bases from J, the junction kept 4 bases outside the gene matches. From germline, CDR1 is MDHEN and CDR2 SYDVKM. CDR3 loop: CASRSGTGYEQYF. The CDR3 region has the DNA TGTGCCAGCAGATCCGGGACAGGCTACGAGCAGTACTTC. Filled out from reference TRBV28 and TRBJ2-7, the complete variable domain reads DVKVTQSSRYLVKRTGEKVFLECVQDMDHENMFWYRQDPGLGLRLIYFSYDVKMKEKGDIPEGYSVSREKKERFSLILESASTNQTSMYLCASRSGTGYEQYFGPGTRLTVT.

This clonotype showed up just once. The genes are TRBV5-1 and TRBJ2-7; maybe TRBD1 (6 bases). Between the trimmed V and J ends, which lost 4 bases and 0 bases, there was a span of 17 bases. Per the germline V gene, CDR1 is SGHRS and CDR2 is YFSETQ. The CDR3 is 16 residues long. The CDR3 loop is CASSSNTGSLSYEQYF. In DNA form, the CDR3 reads TGCGCCAGCAGCAGTAATACAGGGAGCCTCTCCTACGAGCAGTACTTC. Together with reference TRBV5-1 and TRBJ2-7, the CDR3 gives the full variable domain: KAGVTQTPRYLIKTRGQQVTLSCSPISGHRSVSWYQQTPGQGLQFLFEYFSETQRNKGNFPGRFSGRQFSNSRSEMNVSTLELGDSALYLCASSSNTGSLSYEQYFGPGTRLTVT.

The gene calls are TRBV12-3 or TRBV12-4 and TRBJ2-2, with 10 bases identical to TRBD1. Germline trimming cut 6 bases from V and 4 bases from J; bases unmatched to any gene: 5. The CDR3 sequence is 15 residues long. The CDR3 sequence is CASRPGQGFTGELFF. The CDR3 DNA follows: TGTGCCAGCAGGCCGGGACAGGGGTTCACCGGGGAGCTGTTTTTT.

The chain combines TRBV28 with TRBJ2-1, with D perhaps TRBD2 (6 bases). This CDR3 has 17 amino acids. CDR1 MDHEN and CDR2 SYDVKM come from the germline V gene. V lost 7 bases, J lost 5 bases, and 24 bases lay in between. DNA of the CDR3: TGTGCCAGCACCCCTTACGGAGGATTAGCGGCCCACAATGAGCAGTTCTTC. As protein: CASTPYGGLAAHNEQFF.

The V call is TRBV28, the J call TRBJ2-3, with 8 bases matching TRBD2. The CDR3 totals 14 residues. Trimming took 4 bases from V and 4 from J; bases not matched to a gene: 4. CDR1 is MDHEN, CDR2 SYDVKM, per germline. The CDR3 here is CASSSAGAADTQYF. The CDR3 DNA follows: TGTGCCAGCAGTTCAGCGGGAGCAGCAGATACGCAGTATTTT.

The chain carries TRBV27 and TRBJ1-4; TRBD1 matches 9 bases. V dropped 3 bases and J dropped 5; count of bases not matched to a gene: 4. The CDR3 consists of 15 residues. Germline V CDR1 and CDR2: MNHEY, SMNVEV (reference sequence). The CDR3 coding sequence is TGTGCCAGCAGTTTGGGGACAGGGAAGAATGAAAAACTGTTTTTT. Translated: CASSLGTGKNEKLFF.

The V and J genes are TRBV14 and TRBJ2-1, with TRBD2 matching over 7 bases. CDR1 is SGHDN and CDR2 is FVKESK in the germline V gene. With V trimmed by 2 bases and J by 4 bases, 5 bases remained unmatched. The CDR3 length is 15 residues. The CDR3 DNA is TGTGCCAGCAGCCAATTGGGAGGGGTTTACAATGAGCAGTTCTTC. Translated: CASSQLGGVYNEQFF.

This clonotype has ten or more counts. The chain recombines TRBV7-9 with TRBJ2-3; D gene ambiguous. Trimming cost V 2 bases and J 0 bases, with 6 bases left between them. The germline CDR1 and CDR2 sequences are SEHNR and FQNEAQ (reference sequence). The CDR3 has 14 amino acids. The CDR3 nucleotides are TGTGCCAGCAGCTTAAGTCTGAGCACAGATACGCAGTATTTT. Translation gives CASSLSLSTDTQYF.